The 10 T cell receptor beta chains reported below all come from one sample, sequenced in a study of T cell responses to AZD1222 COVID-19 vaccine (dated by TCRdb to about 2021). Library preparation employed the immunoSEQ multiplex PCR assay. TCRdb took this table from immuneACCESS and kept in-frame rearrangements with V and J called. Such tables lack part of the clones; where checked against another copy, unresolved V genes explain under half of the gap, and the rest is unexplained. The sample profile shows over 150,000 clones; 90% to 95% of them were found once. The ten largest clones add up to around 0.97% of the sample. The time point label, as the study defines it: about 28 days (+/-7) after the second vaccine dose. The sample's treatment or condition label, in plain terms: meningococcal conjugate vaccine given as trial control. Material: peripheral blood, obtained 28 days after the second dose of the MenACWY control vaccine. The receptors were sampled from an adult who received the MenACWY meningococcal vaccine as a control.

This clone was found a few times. The CDR3 nucleotides read TGTGCCAGCAGTTTTAGGGCCGGATCGGGCAATCAGCCCCAGCATTTT. This codes for CASSFRAGSGNQPQHF. The rearrangement uses TRBV28 and TRBJ1-5; D is uncertain. The V end lost 3 bases, the J end lost 2 bases, and 14 bases lay between the germline ends. CDR3 length: 16 amino acids. In germline, CDR1 is MDHEN, CDR2 SYDVKM. The entire variable domain, with the rest obtained from reference TRBV28 and TRBJ1-5, is as follows: DVKVTQSSRYLVKRTGEKVFLECVQDMDHENMFWYRQDPGLGLRLIYFSYDVKMKEKGDIPEGYSVSREKKERFSLILESASTNQTSMYLCASSFRAGSGNQPQHFGDGTRLSIL.

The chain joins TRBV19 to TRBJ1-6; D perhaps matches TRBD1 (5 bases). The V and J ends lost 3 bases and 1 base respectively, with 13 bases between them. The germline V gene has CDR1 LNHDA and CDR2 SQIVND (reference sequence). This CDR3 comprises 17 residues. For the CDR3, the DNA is TGTGCCAGTAGTATTGGCGGGGGTCGGTCCTATAATTCACCCCTCCACTTT. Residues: CASSIGGGRSYNSPLHF. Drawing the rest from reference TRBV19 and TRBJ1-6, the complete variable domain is DGGITQSPKYLFRKEGQNVTLSCEQNLNHDAMYWYRQDPGQGLRLIYYSQIVNDFQKGDIAEGYSVSREKKESFPLTVTSAQKNPTAFYLCASSIGGGRSYNSPLHFGNGTRLTVT.

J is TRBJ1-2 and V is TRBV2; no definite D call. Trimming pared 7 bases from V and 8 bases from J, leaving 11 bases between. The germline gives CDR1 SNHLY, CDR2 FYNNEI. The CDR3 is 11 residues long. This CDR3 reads CASTPKGGYTF. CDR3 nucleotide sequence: TGTGCCAGCACCCCGAAAGGAGGCTACACCTTC.

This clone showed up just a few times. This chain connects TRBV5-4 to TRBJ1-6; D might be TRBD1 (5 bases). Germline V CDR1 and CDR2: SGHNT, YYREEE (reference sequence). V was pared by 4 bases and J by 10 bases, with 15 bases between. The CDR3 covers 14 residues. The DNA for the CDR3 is TGTGCCAGCAGCCTGGGGTCAGGGCGGTCACCCCTCCACTTT. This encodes CASSLGSGRSPLHF.

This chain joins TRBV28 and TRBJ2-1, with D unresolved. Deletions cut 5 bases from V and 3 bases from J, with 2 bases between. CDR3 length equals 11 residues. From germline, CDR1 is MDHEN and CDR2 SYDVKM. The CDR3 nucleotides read TGTGCCAGCAGTCACTACAATGAGCAGTTCTTC. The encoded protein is CASSHYNEQFF. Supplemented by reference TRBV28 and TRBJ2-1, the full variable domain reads DVKVTQSSRYLVKRTGEKVFLECVQDMDHENMFWYRQDPGLGLRLIYFSYDVKMKEKGDIPEGYSVSREKKERFSLILESASTNQTSMYLCASSHYNEQFFGPGTRLTVL.

CDR3 DNA: TGTGCCAGCAGCTTAGGGTACACCAGGCAGACTAATGAAAAACTGTTTTTT. Translation: CASSLGYTRQTNEKLFF. This sequence joins TRBV7-9 and TRBJ1-4; D remains unclear. Germline CDR1 SEHNR, CDR2 FQNEAQ (reference sequence). CDR3 length equals 17 residues. V lost 1 base to trimming and J lost 2 bases, with 14 bases between them.

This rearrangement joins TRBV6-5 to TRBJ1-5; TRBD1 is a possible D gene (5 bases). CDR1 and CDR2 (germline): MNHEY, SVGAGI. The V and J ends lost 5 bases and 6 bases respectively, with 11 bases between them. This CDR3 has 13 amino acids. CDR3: CASSPREGQPQHF. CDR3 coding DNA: TGTGCCAGCAGTCCCAGGGAGGGTCAGCCCCAGCATTTT.

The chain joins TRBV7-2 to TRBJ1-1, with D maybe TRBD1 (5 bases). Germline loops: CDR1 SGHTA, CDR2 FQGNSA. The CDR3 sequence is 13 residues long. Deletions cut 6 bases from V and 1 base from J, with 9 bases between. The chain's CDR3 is CASRSTGNTEAFF. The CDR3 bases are TGTGCCAGCAGATCCACAGGGAACACTGAAGCTTTCTTT.

The CDR3 DNA sequence: TGTGCCACCAGTGATTTCGGGGCACCCACTCAGGGGCAGTACTTC. This sequence encodes CATSDFGAPTQGQYF. The V call is TRBV24-1, the J call TRBJ2-7, with D perhaps matching TRBD1 or TRBD2 (5 bases each). V was pared by 1 base and J by 9 bases, with 18 bases between. The CDR3 loop spans 15 amino acids. Germline CDR1 KGHDR, CDR2 SFDVKD.

CDR3: CAISEPNREWELFF. CDR3 coding DNA: TGTGCCATCAGTGAGCCAAACAGGGAGTGGGAGCTGTTTTTT. V usage is TRBV10-3 and J usage is TRBJ2-2; D might be TRBD1 (6 bases). Trimming removed 2 bases at V and 9 bases at J, with 13 bases between. Germline V gene lookup returns CDR1 ENHRY and CDR2 SYGVKD. CDR3 length: 14 amino acids.